This T cell receptor (beta chain) originates from a study of blood T cells in healthy people across ages. A second PCR of roughly 7 to 11 cycles used a sample-barcoded 5' primer and a J-beta primer mix. TCRdb redid the calling of the 5' RACE reads with MiXCR, one entry per CDR3 protein. The sample includes about 1.8 million distinct CDR3 sequences, 49% of them seen just once. The CDR3 extends over 13 amino acids. V lost 4 bases and J lost 3, with 11 bases in between. Germline-derived CDR1 and CDR2 are SQVTM and ANQGSEA. This clonotype originated in a woman aged 35 to 49 in good health. V and J are TRBV29-1 and TRBJ2-3, with unresolved D. Sequenced input: blood. CDR3 coding DNA: TGCAGCGTTGCCGAGTTACGAACAGATACGCAGTATTTT. Translated: CSVAELRTDTQYF.